This T cell receptor (beta chain) came from a study of pediatric ulcerative colitis. Method: immunoSEQ multiplex PCR; TCRdb's copy keeps in-frame clones and lacks some. The sample contains approximately 30,000 clones, roughly 78% of which appear only once. V dropped 0 bases and J dropped 0 bases, with 12 bases sitting between them. The CDR3 spans 17 residues. Per the germline V gene, CDR1 is LGHNA and CDR2 is YSLEER. The blood sample was taken during the colonoscopy visit. V gene TRBV4-3 combines with J gene TRBJ2-1, with D hard to call. This TCR was recovered from a boy between 5 and 17 years old with severe ulcerative colitis. The sample consisted of blood. Here the CDR3 DNA reads TGCGCCAGCAGCCAAGACCTCGGGCAGAGCTCCTACAATGAGCAGTTCTTC. This encodes CASSQDLGQSSYNEQFF.